The 20 T cell receptor beta chains below all came from one sample that was sequenced in a study of T-cell reconstitution after alpha-beta-depleted transplantation in children. Unique molecular identifiers featured in how the TCRbeta library was prepared. MiXCR, applied by TCRdb to the PCR reads, yields one record per CDR3 protein. The data contain about 980,000 distinct CDR3 sequences, about 26% of them singletons. Here the sequenced sample was PBMCs, mostly from graft donor cells, taken 360 days after TCRalphabeta/CD19-depleted stem cell transplant. The receptors derive from a boy under two years old who had a stem cell transplant for SCID, so the T cells may come from the graft donor.

This clonotype was seen a handful of times. The chain carries TRBV6-1 and TRBJ1-5; D is unclear. The germline CDR1 and CDR2 sequences are MNHNS and SASEGT. V was clipped by 5 bases and J by 9 bases, with 17 bases between them. The CDR3 consists of 14 residues. The CDR3 DNA follows: TGTGCCAGCAGTCCGAGGAGGTCCTCGGGGCCCCAGCATTTT. It specifies CASSPRRSSGPQHF.

This clonotype has at least ten counts. CDR3 sequence reads: CASSPPGQRYEQYF. The CDR3 DNA is TGTGCCAGCTCACCACCGGGACAACGCTACGAGCAGTACTTC. The rearrangement links TRBV18 to TRBJ2-7; a weak D match, TRBD1 (6 bases). The CDR3 extends over 14 amino acids. The V end was cut by 0 bases, the J end by 3 bases, with 9 bases between. Per the germline V gene, CDR1 is KGHSH and CDR2 is LQKENI.

The table lists this clonotype with many counts. The genes are TRBV12-3 or TRBV12-4 and TRBJ2-1; 9 nucleotides agree with TRBD1. The CDR3 runs 13 residues. Trimming took 6 bases from V and 10 from J; bases not matched to a gene: 7. This CDR3 reads CASRPGTGREQFF. For the CDR3, the DNA is TGTGCCAGCAGACCAGGGACAGGGAGAGAGCAGTTCTTC.

The CDR3 region is CASSAGTTGSWEQYF. CDR3 DNA: TGTGCCAGCAGCGCCGGAACAACAGGGTCATGGGAGCAGTACTTC. This sequence joins TRBV9 and TRBJ2-7; D might be TRBD1 (6 bases). Trimming pared 3 bases from V and 7 bases from J, leaving 20 bases between. The V gene's germline CDR1 is SGDLS and CDR2 YYNGEE. The length of the CDR3 is 15 residues.

This clonotype was seen a handful of times. J is TRBJ1-1 and V is TRBV5-1, with D unclear. Germline loops: CDR1 SGHRS, CDR2 YFSETQ. This CDR3 comprises 14 residues. Trimming took off 5 bases at V and 2 bases at J, with 13 bases between the two ends. The CDR3 DNA sequence: TGCGCCAGCAGGGCTCTTTTGATCAACACTGAAGCTTTCTTT. This codes for CASRALLINTEAFF.

This clonotype was detected only a few times. The CDR3 reads CSVLRRNQETQYF. In DNA form, the CDR3 reads TGCAGCGTTCTTCGCAGAAACCAAGAGACCCAGTACTTC. The V gene is TRBV29-1, the J gene TRBJ2-5; D not resolved. Trimming cost V 5 bases and J 0 bases, with 10 bases left between them. Germline CDR1 reads SQVTM; CDR2 reads ANQGSEA. The CDR3 runs to 13 residues.

The J gene is TRBJ2-3, the V gene TRBV5-1; D unclear. The CDR3 is made up of 16 amino acids. The V end lost 1 base, the J end lost 2 bases, and 14 bases lay between the germline ends. The germline gives CDR1 SGHRS, CDR2 YFSETQ. The DNA for the CDR3 is TGCGCCAGCAGCTTGAGAGGAGTGTCCGCCACAGATACGCAGTATTTT. It is translated as CASSLRGVSATDTQYF.

V gene TRBV29-1 combines with J gene TRBJ2-7, with D maybe TRBD2 (7 bases). There are 15 residues in the CDR3. Germline V gives CDR1 SQVTM, CDR2 ANQGSEA. The CDR3 loop reads CLDPLGGLGSGEQYF. Here the CDR3 DNA reads TGCCTCGACCCACTCGGGGGGCTCGGTTCAGGGGAGCAGTACTTC.

This clonotype has a handful of counts. CDR3 residues: CAHRGALSTDTQYF. Here the CDR3 DNA reads TGTGCCCACCGGGGGGCGCTTTCCACAGATACGCAGTATTTT. The chain uses TRBV28 and TRBJ2-3; D may be TRBD2 (7 bases). Germline lookup yields CDR1 MDHEN and CDR2 SYDVKM. This CDR3 contains 14 residues. The V end was cut by 11 bases, the J end by 2 bases, with 17 bases between. Looking up the rest from reference TRBV28 and TRBJ2-3 gives the full variable domain: DVKVTQSSRYLVKRTGEKVFLECVQDMDHENMFWYRQDPGLGLRLIYFSYDVKMKEKGDIPEGYSVSREKKERFSLILESASTNQTSMYLCAHRGALSTDTQYFGPGTRLTVL.

This sequence joins TRBV2 and TRBJ2-1, with TRBD2 identical over 7 bases. V lost 8 bases and J lost 7; bases outside the gene matches: 11. This CDR3 is 14 amino acids long. Germline loops: CDR1 SNHLY, CDR2 FYNNEI. The CDR3 loop is CASARGGALNEQFF. The CDR3, as DNA: TGTGCCAGCGCACGCGGGGGAGCTTTAAATGAGCAGTTCTTC.

V and J are TRBV4-3 and TRBJ2-5, with a tentative D call TRBD1 (6 bases). The CDR3 sequence is 15 residues long. Trimming shortened V by 3 bases and J by 2 bases, and 13 bases separated the two germline ends. Looked up from germline, CDR1 is LGHNA and CDR2 is YSLEER. The CDR3 spells CASSQRGTYQETQYF. CDR3 nucleotide sequence: TGCGCCAGCAGCCAGAGGGGGACATATCAAGAGACCCAGTACTTC.

This clonotype was counted between two and nine times. The DNA for the CDR3 is TGTGCCAGCAGCCCCCTCCTGACGGGAGGCCAAGAGACCCAGTACTTC. Translated, it gives CASSPLLTGGQETQYF. The V and J genes are TRBV28 and TRBJ2-5; 7 nucleotides line up with TRBD2. CDR3 length equals 16 residues. J lost 1 base, V lost 6 bases, and 11 bases had no gene match. CDR1 is MDHEN and CDR2 is SYDVKM in the germline V gene.

This chain links TRBV4-3 with TRBJ2-7; D uncertain. The germline CDR1 and CDR2 sequences are LGHNA and YSLEER. The CDR3 covers 14 residues. Trimming took 0 bases from V and 1 from J, leaving 7 bases between them. The DNA of the CDR3 is TGCGCCAGCAGCCAAGACATTCGGTCCTACGAGCAGTACTTC. Encoded protein: CASSQDIRSYEQYF.

This clonotype was counted a few times. V gene TRBV12-3 or TRBV12-4 combines with J gene TRBJ1-1; the D gene is possibly TRBD1 (5 bases). This CDR3 comprises 14 residues. V was trimmed by 7 bases and J by 4 bases, leaving 16 bases between them. CDR3 region: CASTTNGGSTEAFF. In nucleotides, the CDR3 is TGTGCCAGCACCACTAATGGGGGAAGCACTGAAGCTTTCTTT.

This clonotype was seen a handful of times. The CDR3 here is CASSQEWGVSYEQYF. The CDR3 nucleotides read TGTGCCAGCAGCCAAGAATGGGGGGTCTCCTACGAGCAGTACTTC. The genes are TRBV4-2 and TRBJ2-7; TRBD2 is a possible D gene (6 bases). CDR1 and CDR2 (germline): LGHNA, YNFKEQ. The CDR3 spans 15 residues. The V and J ends lost 0 bases and 0 bases respectively, with 9 bases between them.

The chain combines TRBV12-3 or TRBV12-4 with TRBJ1-5; 8 nucleotides line up with TRBD1. This CDR3 has 15 amino acids. Losses at the gene ends were 4 bases for V and 5 bases for J; bases not matched to a gene: 7. The CDR3 region is CASSSDRGGDQPQHF. CDR3 sequence (DNA): TGTGCCAGCAGTTCCGACAGGGGTGGTGATCAGCCCCAGCATTTT.

The chain is built from TRBV20-1 and TRBJ2-1; D possibly matches TRBD1 or TRBD2 (5 bases each). Germline V CDR1 and CDR2: DFQATT, SNEGSKA (reference sequence). V was cut by 0 bases and J by 0 bases, with 12 bases left in between. There are 16 residues in the CDR3. Written as DNA, the CDR3 is TGCAGTGCTAGAGATCCGGGACGCCGCTCCTACAATGAGCAGTTCTTC. Translated, it gives CSARDPGRRSYNEQFF.

This sequence joins TRBV20-1 and TRBJ1-6; D gene ambiguous. From germline, CDR1 is DFQATT and CDR2 SNEGSKA (reference sequence). The CDR3 consists of 14 residues. The V gene lost 1 base and the J gene lost 5 bases, with 9 bases spanning the gap. The CDR3 DNA reads TGCAGTGCTAGAGTGGGCAAAGATAATTCACCCCTCCACTTT. Translation: CSARVGKDNSPLHF.

This clonotype was picked up many times. The V and J genes are TRBV20-1 and TRBJ2-3; D possibly matches TRBD1 or TRBD2 (5 bases each). The CDR3 runs 14 residues. V was cut by 6 bases and J by 2 bases, with 15 bases left in between. CDR1 is DFQATT, CDR2 SNEGSKA, per germline (reference sequence). This CDR3 reads CSAHLRDHTDTQYF. As DNA, the CDR3 is TGCAGTGCCCACCTCAGGGACCACACAGATACGCAGTATTTT.

The CDR3 protein is CSAPDRVAYEQYF. The CDR3 DNA follows: TGCAGTGCCCCGGACAGGGTGGCCTACGAGCAGTACTTC. The chain combines TRBV20-1 with TRBJ2-7; 8 bases fit TRBD1. This CDR3 region has 13 residues. CDR1 is DFQATT and CDR2 is SNEGSKA in the germline V gene (reference sequence). The V gene end was trimmed by 6 bases and the J gene end by 2 bases; junction bases not matched to a gene: 6.